A selection of T cell receptor beta chains follows, all from one sample in a study of beta chain features in type 1 diabetes. Sequencing was performed with immunoSEQ multiplex PCR; in TCRdb, only in-frame clones are kept and a portion is missing. The table lists a few hundred thousand clones, roughly 9.6% of them singletons. Material: naive CD4+ T cells from blood. Source of these receptors: a woman aged 25 to 39 in good health. CDR3s include the opening cysteine and the closing phenylalanine or tryptophan. D genes are given only for firm matches. Some rows mark clone size as missing; the rest say once, few, many or name a class of expanded clone.

V	J	size	D	CDR3	DNA
TRBV9	TRBJ2-2	NA	NA	CASSVGHPNTGELFF	TGTGCCAGCAGCGTAGGACACCCGAACACCGGGGAGCTGTTTTTT
TRBV4-1	TRBJ2-3	NA	TRBD2	CASSHRTSGTSTDTQYF	TGCGCCAGCAGCCATCGGACTAGCGGAACTAGCACAGATACGCAGTATTTT
TRBV13	TRBJ2-3	NA	TRBD2	CASSPRYSNSGTDTQYF	TGTGCCAGCAGCCCCCGATACAGTAATAGCGGGACAGATACGCAGTATTTT
TRBV29-1	TRBJ2-2	NA	NA	CSVEKQQTGELFF	TGCAGCGTTGAAAAACAGCAAACCGGGGAGCTGTTTTTT
TRBV6-5	TRBJ1-5	few	TRBD1	CASRGQAGGPQHF	TGTGCCAGCAGGGGACAGGCCGGAGGACCCCAGCATTTT
TRBV28	TRBJ2-1	few	TRBD2	CASTWETSGYNEQFF	TGTGCCAGCACCTGGGAGACTAGCGGCTACAATGAGCAGTTCTTC
TRBV5-1	TRBJ2-3	few	TRBD2	CASSLAASGSGTDTQYF	TGCGCCAGCAGCTTGGCGGCTAGCGGGAGTGGCACAGATACGCAGTATTTT
TRBV18	TRBJ2-1	few	TRBD2	CASSPPAAGGPGNEQFF	TGTGCCAGCTCACCACCGGCAGCGGGAGGGCCTGGAAATGAGCAGTTCTTC
TRBV2	TRBJ1-5	few	NA	CASSDMAGKINQPQHF	TGTGCCAGCAGTGATATGGCAGGAAAGATTAATCAGCCCCAGCATTTT
TRBV18	TRBJ2-1	NA	TRBD2	CASRTSGTDNEQFF	TGTGCCAGCCGGACTAGCGGGACCGACAATGAGCAGTTCTTC
TRBV18	TRBJ1-3	few	TRBD1	CASSPTGQGDNTIYF	TGTGCCAGCTCACCAACGGGACAGGGTGACAACACCATATATTTT
TRBV7-2	TRBJ2-7	few	NA	CASSLEGVREQYF	TGTGCCAGCAGCTTAGAAGGAGTGAGGGAGCAGTACTTC
TRBV6-5	TRBJ2-7	few	TRBD2	CASSSTSVRYEQYF	TGTGCCAGCAGTTCGACTAGCGTCCGGTACGAGCAGTACTTC
TRBV7-6	TRBJ2-2	few	TRBD1	CASSWGQSTGELFF	TGTGCCAGCAGCTGGGGACAGAGCACCGGGGAGCTGTTTTTT
TRBV5-4	TRBJ2-4	few	TRBD2	CASSRRLAGGLKNIQYF	TGTGCCAGCAGCAGGCGACTAGCGGGAGGACTCAAAAACATTCAGTACTTC
TRBV7-2	TRBJ2-5	few	TRBD1	CASSTRDRQETQYF	TGTGCCAGCAGCACGAGGGACAGACAAGAGACCCAGTACTTC
TRBV6-5	TRBJ2-7	NA	TRBD1	CASSQQGSYYEQYF	TGTGCCAGCAGCCAACAGGGGAGCTACTACGAGCAGTACTTC
TRBV15	TRBJ2-5	few	TRBD2	CATSRDLAGETQYF	TGTGCCACCAGCAGAGACTTAGCGGGGGAGACCCAGTACTTC
TRBV12-5	TRBJ2-5	NA	TRBD2	CASGLYTSGQETQYF	TGTGCTAGTGGTTTGTACACTAGCGGCCAAGAGACCCAGTACTTC
TRBV29-1	TRBJ2-3	NA	TRBD2	CSVEKGLASDTQYF	TGCAGCGTTGAAAAGGGACTAGCGTCAGATACGCAGTATTTT
TRBV7-9	TRBJ2-4	NA	TRBD1	CASSTQGAGNIQYF	TGTGCCAGCAGTACACAGGGGGCAGGAAACATTCAGTACTTC
TRBV7-7	TRBJ2-5	NA	NA	CASSLGALQETQYF	TGTGCTAGCAGCTTAGGAGCCCTGCAAGAGACCCAGTACTTC
TRBV29-1	TRBJ2-7	few	NA	CSAMGRRKPRYEQYF	TGCAGCGCGATGGGCAGGCGAAAACCGAGATACGAGCAGTACTTC
TRBV7-3	TRBJ2-5	few	NA	CASSLRGSMRETQYF	TGTGCCAGCAGCCTACGAGGATCCATGAGGGAGACCCAGTACTTC
TRBV18	TRBJ1-5	NA	NA	CASSLRAGNQPQHF	TGTGCCAGCTCACTCAGGGCCGGCAATCAGCCCCAGCATTTT
TRBV7-9	TRBJ2-1	NA	TRBD2	CASSPGLSVGYNEQFF	TGTGCCAGCAGCCCGGGACTATCGGTAGGTTACAATGAGCAGTTCTTC
TRBV27	TRBJ2-4	few	NA	CASSFGPAGAKNIQYF	TGTGCCAGCAGCTTCGGACCGGCGGGGGCCAAAAACATTCAGTACTTC
TRBV14	TRBJ2-5	few	NA	CASSQDRMETQYF	TGTGCCAGCAGCCAAGACAGAATGGAGACCCAGTACTTC
TRBV14	TRBJ2-3	few	NA	CASSQDVLPTDTQYF	TGTGCCAGCAGCCAAGATGTCCTACCCACAGATACGCAGTATTTT
TRBV5-6	TRBJ2-6	NA	NA	CASSLLPSSGANVLTF	TGTGCCAGCAGCTTACTTCCGAGCTCTGGGGCCAACGTCCTGACTTTC
TRBV2	TRBJ2-1	NA	NA	CASRPQPREQFF	TGTGCCAGCAGACCCCAACCGCGTGAGCAGTTCTTC
TRBV7-2	TRBJ2-3	few	NA	CASSFTSQYF	TGTGCCAGCAGCTTTACTTCGCAGTATTTT
TRBV29-1	TRBJ2-7	NA	TRBD2	CSVAAGPNYEQYF	TGCAGCGTTGCAGCGGGGCCTAACTACGAGCAGTACTTC
TRBV23-1	TRBJ1-5	few	NA	CARGCQPQHF	TGCGCCCGAGGATGTCAGCCCCAGCATTTT
TRBV7-9	TRBJ2-1	few	NA	CASSLAHPDEQFF	TGTGCCAGCAGCTTAGCACATCCCGATGAGCAGTTCTTC
TRBV6-5	TRBJ2-1	NA	TRBD2	CASSYGGRSYNEQFF	TGTGCCAGCAGTTACGGCGGGAGATCCTACAATGAGCAGTTCTTC
TRBV20-1	TRBJ1-2	few	NA	CSARDGRHTF	TGCAGTGCGCGGGACGGACGACACACCTTC
TRBV2	TRBJ2-7	NA	NA	CASSESPASRSRSYEQYF	TGTGCCAGCAGTGAGTCGCCGGCTAGCCGGAGTCGGTCCTACGAGCAGTACTTC
TRBV25-1	TRBJ1-4	few	NA	CASTFQGEKLFF	TGTGCCAGCACATTCCAGGGTGAAAAACTGTTTTTT
TRBV6-1	TRBJ1-1	NA	TRBD1	CASSKTGVGNTEAFF	TGTGCCAGCAGTAAGACAGGGGTTGGGAACACTGAAGCTTTCTTT
TRBV7-9	TRBJ2-2	few	NA	CASSFGAFPGELFF	TGTGCCAGCAGCTTCGGTGCTTTCCCCGGGGAGCTGTTTTTT
TRBV12-2	TRBJ2-1	NA	NA	CASRFGFDGGEQFF	TGTGCAAGTCGCTTTGGGTTCGACGGGGGTGAGCAGTTCTTC
TRBV4-1	TRBJ2-1	NA	TRBD2	CASSPLGAGLSSYNEQFF	TGCGCCAGCAGCCCACTCGGAGCGGGGCTCAGCTCCTACAATGAGCAGTTCTTC
TRBV4-1	TRBJ1-2	NA	NA	CASTSTPAGYGYTF	TGCGCCAGCACCTCCACCCCGGCAGGCTATGGCTACACCTTC
TRBV18	TRBJ2-1	NA	NA	CASSPRGDNEQFF	TGTGCCAGCTCACCACGGGGGGACAATGAGCAGTTCTTC
TRBV18	TRBJ2-7	few	TRBD1	CASSPPTTGSYEQYF	TGTGCCAGCTCACCACCGACGACAGGGTCTTACGAGCAGTACTTC
TRBV29-1	TRBJ2-5	few	NA	CSVEEASNLQETQYF	TGCAGCGTTGAAGAGGCTAGCAATTTACAAGAGACCCAGTACTTC
TRBV2	TRBJ2-2	NA	TRBD2	CASRGLAGNRWDTGELFF	TGTGCCAGCAGGGGACTAGCGGGAAATCGTTGGGACACCGGGGAGCTGTTTTTT
TRBV6-5	TRBJ2-5	few	TRBD1	CATRKGQEETQYF	TGTGCCACCAGGAAGGGACAGGAAGAGACCCAGTACTTC
TRBV28	TRBJ1-2	few	TRBD1	CATTAGTAYGYTF	TGTGCCACCACAGCCGGGACAGCTTATGGCTACACCTTC
TRBV6-5	TRBJ2-7	few	NA	CASRPLTGTVYEQYF	TGTGCCAGCAGGCCACTCACAGGGACGGTTTACGAGCAGTACTTC
TRBV6-4	TRBJ2-2	NA	NA	CASTAEGGNTGELFF	TGTGCCAGCACCGCCGAAGGGGGAAACACCGGGGAGCTGTTTTTT
TRBV6-6	TRBJ2-2	NA	TRBD1	CASSYRRQGSGELFF	TGTGCCAGCAGTTACAGGCGACAGGGCTCCGGGGAGCTGTTTTTT
TRBV7-9	TRBJ2-3	few	NA	CASSLGVGASTDTQYF	TGTGCCAGCAGCTTAGGCGTAGGGGCCAGCACAGATACGCAGTATTTT
TRBV29-1	TRBJ1-2	few	NA	CSVDGQGDGYTF	TGCAGCGTTGACGGGCAGGGTGATGGCTACACCTTC
TRBV19	TRBJ2-1	NA	NA	CATLNYNEQFF	TGTGCCACCCTTAATTACAATGAGCAGTTCTTC
TRBV11-2	TRBJ2-7	few	TRBD1	CASSIRTGEQYF	TGTGCCAGCAGCATAAGGACAGGCGAGCAGTACTTC